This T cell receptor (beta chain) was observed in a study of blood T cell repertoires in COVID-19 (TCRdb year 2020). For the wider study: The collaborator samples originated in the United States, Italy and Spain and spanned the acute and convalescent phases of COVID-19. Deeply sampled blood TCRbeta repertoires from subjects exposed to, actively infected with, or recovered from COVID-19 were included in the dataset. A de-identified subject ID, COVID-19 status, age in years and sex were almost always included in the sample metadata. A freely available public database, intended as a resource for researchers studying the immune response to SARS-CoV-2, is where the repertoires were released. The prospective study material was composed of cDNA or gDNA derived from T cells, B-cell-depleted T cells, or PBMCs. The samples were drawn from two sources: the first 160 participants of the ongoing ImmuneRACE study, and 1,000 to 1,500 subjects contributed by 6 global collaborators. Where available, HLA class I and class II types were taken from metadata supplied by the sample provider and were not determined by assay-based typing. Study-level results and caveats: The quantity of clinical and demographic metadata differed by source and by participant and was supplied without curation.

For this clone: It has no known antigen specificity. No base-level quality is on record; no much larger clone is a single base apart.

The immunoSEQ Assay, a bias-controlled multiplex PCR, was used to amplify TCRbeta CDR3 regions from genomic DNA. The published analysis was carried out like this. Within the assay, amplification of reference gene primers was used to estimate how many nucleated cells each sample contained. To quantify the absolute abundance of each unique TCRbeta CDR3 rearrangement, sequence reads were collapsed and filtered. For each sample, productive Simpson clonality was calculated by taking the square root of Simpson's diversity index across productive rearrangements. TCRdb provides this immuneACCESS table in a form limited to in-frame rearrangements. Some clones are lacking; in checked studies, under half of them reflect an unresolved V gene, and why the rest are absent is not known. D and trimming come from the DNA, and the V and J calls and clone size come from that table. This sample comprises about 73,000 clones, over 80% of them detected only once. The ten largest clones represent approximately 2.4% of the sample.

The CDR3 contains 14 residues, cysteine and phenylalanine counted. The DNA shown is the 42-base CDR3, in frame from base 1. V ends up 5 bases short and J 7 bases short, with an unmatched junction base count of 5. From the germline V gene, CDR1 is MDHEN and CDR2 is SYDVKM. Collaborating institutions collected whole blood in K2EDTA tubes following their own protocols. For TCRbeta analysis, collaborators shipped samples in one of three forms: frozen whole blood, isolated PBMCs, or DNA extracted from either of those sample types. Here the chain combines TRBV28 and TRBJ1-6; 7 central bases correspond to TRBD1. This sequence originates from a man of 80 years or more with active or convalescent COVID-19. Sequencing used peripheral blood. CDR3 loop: CASSPPTGNSPLHF. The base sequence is TGTGCCAGCAGTCCCCCGACAGGGAATTCACCCCTCCACTTT.